This TCR beta chain was identified in a study of T cell repertoires in cytomegalovirus infection. Ten or more counts support this clonotype. TCRdb independently ran MiXCR on the reads; one entry per CDR3 protein. The sample lists about 240,000 distinct CDR3 sequences; roughly 12% were seen once. The CDR3 length is 16 residues. Trimming took 8 bases from V and 10 from J; bases not matched to a gene: 19. Germline-derived CDR1 and CDR2 are MDHEN and SYDVKM. The clonotype was recovered from a human donor in good health (CMV status not recorded). Some clones in this sample may be carry-over from other donors' samples. The chain has TRBV28 and TRBJ1-5; 8 nucleotides align to TRBD1. Sequencing was carried out using PBMCs. CDR3: CASETVDRDRSYPQHF. The CDR3 DNA follows: TGTGCCAGCGAGACGGTAGATCGGGACAGGTCATATCCCCAGCATTTT.